This T cell receptor (beta chain) was observed in a study of T cell responses to AZD1222 COVID-19 vaccine. The method was immunoSEQ multiplex PCR; TCRdb's version includes in-frame clones alone and lacks a portion of them. The sample has some 25,000 clones, 88% seen once. This CDR3 contains 17 residues. The V end was cut by 0 bases, the J end by 0 bases, with 11 bases between. Germline values: CDR1 KGHSH, CDR2 LQKENI. The clonotype comes from an adult who received the AZD1222 COVID-19 vaccine. The rearrangement joins TRBV18 to TRBJ2-2, with unresolved D. The sample consisted of peripheral blood, taken 28 days after the second AZD1222 dose. This chain's CDR3 is CASSPPGRVANTGELFF. The DNA for the CDR3 is TGTGCCAGCTCACCACCTGGTAGGGTCGCGAACACCGGGGAGCTGTTTTTT. The full variable domain, rest sourced from reference TRBV18 and TRBJ2-2, is NAGVMQNPRHLVRRRGQEARLRCSPMKGHSHVYWYRQLPEEGLKFMVYLQKENIIDESGMPKERFSAEFPKEGPSILRIQQVVRGDSAAYFCASSPPGRVANTGELFFGEGSRLTVL.